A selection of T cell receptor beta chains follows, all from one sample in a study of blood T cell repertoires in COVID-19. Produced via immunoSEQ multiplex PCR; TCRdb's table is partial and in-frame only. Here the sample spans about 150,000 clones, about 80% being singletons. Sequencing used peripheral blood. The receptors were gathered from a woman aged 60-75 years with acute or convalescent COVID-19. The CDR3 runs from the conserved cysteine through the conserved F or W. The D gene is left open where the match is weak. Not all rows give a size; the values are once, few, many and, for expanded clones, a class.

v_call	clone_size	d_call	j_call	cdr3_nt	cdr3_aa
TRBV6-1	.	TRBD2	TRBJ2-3	TGTGCCAGCAGTGAACCGGGACTAAAGGATACGCAGTATTTT	CASSEPGLKDTQYF
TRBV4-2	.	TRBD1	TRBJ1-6	TGTGCCAGCAGCCAAGAGGGGTCCGGGACAGGGCAGGGTTGGCATTCACCCCTCCACTTT	CASSQEGSGTGQGWHSPLHF
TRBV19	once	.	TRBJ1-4	TGTGCCAGTGAAGGACAGCTGAATGAAAAACTGTTTTTT	CASEGQLNEKLFF
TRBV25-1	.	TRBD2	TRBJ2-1	TGTGCCAGCAGTTTCGCGGGGGGGCCGTTAAATGAGCAGTTCTTC	CASSFAGGPLNEQFF
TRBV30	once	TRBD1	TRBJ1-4	TGTGCCTGGAGTGCCGACAGGGGAACTAATGAAAAACTGTTTTTT	CAWSADRGTNEKLFF
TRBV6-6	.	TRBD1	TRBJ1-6	TGTGCCAGCACCAGCTTTGGACAGGGAGGATCACCCCTCCACTTT	CASTSFGQGGSPLHF
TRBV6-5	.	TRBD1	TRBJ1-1	TGTGCCAGCAGTTACGTGGGACAGGTGAACACTGAAGCTTTCTTT	CASSYVGQVNTEAFF
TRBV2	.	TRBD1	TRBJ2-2	TGTGCCAGCAGTGATGCAGGGGGATTCACCGGGGAGCTGTTTTTT	CASSDAGGFTGELFF
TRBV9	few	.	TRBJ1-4	TGTGCCAGCAGCTCTACAGGGACGGGTAATGAAAAACTGTTTTTT	CASSSTGTGNEKLFF
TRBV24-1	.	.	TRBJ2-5	TGTGCCACCAGTGAGCGACAGGAGACCCAGTACTTC	CATSERQETQYF
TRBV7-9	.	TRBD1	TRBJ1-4	TGTGCCAGCAGCCTGGATGGGACAGGGAGGGAAAAACTGTTTTTT	CASSLDGTGREKLFF
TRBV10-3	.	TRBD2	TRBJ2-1	TGTGCCATCAGTGGGGCTAGCGGGGGGTTCGTTGAGCAGTTCTTC	CAISGASGGFVEQFF
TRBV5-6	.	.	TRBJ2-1	TGTGCCAGCAGCCGACAGTCTCGCGAGCAGTTCTTC	CASSRQSREQFF
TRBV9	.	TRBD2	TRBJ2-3	TGTGCCAGCAGCGGATTAGCGGGGGGGGCAGATACGCAGTATTTT	CASSGLAGGADTQYF
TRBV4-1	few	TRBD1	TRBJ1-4	TGCGCCAGCAGCCAAGCGGGGACAGGGCCCGGTGAAAAACTGTTTTTT	CASSQAGTGPGEKLFF
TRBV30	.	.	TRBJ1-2	TGTGCCTGGAAGGGCCGAGGGCTTGAAGGCTACACCTTC	CAWKGRGLEGYTF
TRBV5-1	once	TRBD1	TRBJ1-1	TGCGCCAGCAGCTTCCTACAGGGGGGGAACACTGAAGCTTTCTTT	CASSFLQGGNTEAFF
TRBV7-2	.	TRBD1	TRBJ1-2	TGTGCCAGCAGACTTACCCCAGGGGGCGACTATGGCTACACCTTC	CASRLTPGGDYGYTF
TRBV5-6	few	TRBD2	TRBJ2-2	TGTGCCAGCAGGGTTGGACTAGCGGGGGGCCCCGGGGAGCTGTTTTTT	CASRVGLAGGPGELFF
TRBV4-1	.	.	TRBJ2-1	TGCGCCAGCAGCCAGGACCGAACTTCTGGGGGGGCACCGGAGCAGTTCTTC	CASSQDRTSGGAPEQFF
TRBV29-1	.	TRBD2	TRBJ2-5	TGCAGCGGGACCGGGACTACCTGGGAGACCCAGTACTTC	CSGTGTTWETQYF
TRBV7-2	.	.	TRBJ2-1	TGTGCCAGCAGCTTAGGGGGTCGAGGGTACAATGAGCAGTTCTTC	CASSLGGRGYNEQFF
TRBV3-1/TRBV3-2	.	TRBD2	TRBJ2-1	TGTGCCAGCGCACTTCATGGGGCGGGGGGTCACAATGAGCAGTTCTTC	CASALHGAGGHNEQFF
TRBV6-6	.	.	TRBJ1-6	TGTGCCAGCAGTCCGTGGGCTTTGCAGGCATATAATTCACCCCTCCACTTT	CASSPWALQAYNSPLHF
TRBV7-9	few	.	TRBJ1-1	TGTGCCAGCAGCTTCGGCACAGTTGCTGAAGCTTTCTTT	CASSFGTVAEAFF
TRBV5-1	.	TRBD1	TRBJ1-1	TGCGCCAGCAGCCATGGGACAGGGGGGACTGAAGCTTTCTTT	CASSHGTGGTEAFF
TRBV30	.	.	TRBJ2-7	TGTGCCTGGAGTAAGGGGAATTTAGGGGAGCAGTACTTC	CAWSKGNLGEQYF
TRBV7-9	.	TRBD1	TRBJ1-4	TGTGCCAGCAGCCAAGGACAGGGGGAGGAAAAACTGTTTTTT	CASSQGQGEEKLFF
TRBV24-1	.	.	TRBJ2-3	TGTGCCACCAGTGTAACAGGGTCTACAGATACGCAGTATTTT	CATSVTGSTDTQYF
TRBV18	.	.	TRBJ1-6	TGTGCCAGCTCACCACCTTTCCGGGGAAATTCACCCCTCCACTTT	CASSPPFRGNSPLHF
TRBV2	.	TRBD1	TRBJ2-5	TGTGCCAGCAGGACCGGACAGGGGCACTATGAGACCCAGTACTTC	CASRTGQGHYETQYF